The clone carrying this TCR beta chain was counted at least ten times. Its cognate antigen is unknown. TCRdb ran MiXCR on the 5' RACE reads and lists one entry per CDR3 protein. This sample has roughly 230,000 distinct CDR3 sequences; about 10% occur once, and the top ten carry 2.6%. The data were taken from a study of CD8 T cells in ankylosing spondylitis. General study findings and limits: Several highly homologous variants made up a TCR beta motif, and this motif appeared characteristic of ankylosing spondylitis blood.

This CDR3 region has 17 residues. Trimming cost V 3 bases and J 7 bases; bases outside gene matches: 11. This clonotype was obtained from a male donor with ankylosing spondylitis or in good health (not recorded which). Sequencing was carried out using blood, either unsorted or a sorted T cell fraction (not recorded which). J is TRBJ2-2 and V is TRBV12-3 or TRBV12-4; 10 bases line up with TRBD2. CDR3 sequence: CASSFVSSGRVGGELFF. The DNA of the CDR3 is TGTGCCAGCAGTTTTGTGTCTAGCGGGAGAGTTGGCGGGGAGCTGTTTTTT.